This T cell receptor (beta chain) comes out of a study of cytomegalovirus exposure and HLA in healthy donors. The CDR3 loop spans 15 amino acids. CDR1 and CDR2 (germline): SGDLS, YYNGEE. About this clone: What it recognizes is unknown. At one of its ends the junction is not consistent with the germline gene, which may arise from a read error.

Notes on the study in general: Among the CMV-associated chains, three were confirmed in vitro as specific for CMV antigens. Rare TCR sequences dominated, though some public TCRs recurred in many donors.

Primers for the PCR totalled 60 Vbeta and 13 Jbeta. Produced via immunoSEQ multiplex PCR; TCRdb's table is partial and in-frame only. The table has about 140,000 clones, over 55% seen once; the top ten hold approximately 2.1%. Regarding donors, all were healthy bone marrow donors. The sequence derives from a man aged 35 to 55 in good health and CMV-seronegative. The chain is built from TRBV9 and TRBJ1-2; D remains ambiguous. The sequenced material came from PBMCs. The CDR3 spells CASSVVAGPRAGYPF. As DNA, the CDR3 is TGTGCCAGCAGCGTAGTCGCCGGGCCCCGCGCGGGCTACCCCTTC.